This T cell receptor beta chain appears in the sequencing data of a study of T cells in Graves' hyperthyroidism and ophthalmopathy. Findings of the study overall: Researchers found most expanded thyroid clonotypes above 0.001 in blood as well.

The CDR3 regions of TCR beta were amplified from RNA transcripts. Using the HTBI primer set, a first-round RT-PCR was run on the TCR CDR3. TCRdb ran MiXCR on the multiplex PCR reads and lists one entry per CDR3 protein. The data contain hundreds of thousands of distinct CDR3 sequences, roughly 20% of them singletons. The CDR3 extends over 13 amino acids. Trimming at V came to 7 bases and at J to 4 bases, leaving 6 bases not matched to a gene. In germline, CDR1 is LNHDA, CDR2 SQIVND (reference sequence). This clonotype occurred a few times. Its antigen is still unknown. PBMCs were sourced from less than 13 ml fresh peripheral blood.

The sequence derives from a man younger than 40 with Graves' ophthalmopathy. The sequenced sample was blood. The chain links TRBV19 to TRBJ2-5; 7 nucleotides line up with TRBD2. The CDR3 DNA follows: TGTGCCAGTAACTCGGGAGGAGGAGAGACCCAGTACTTC. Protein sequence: CASNSGGGETQYF.